This record looks at one TCR beta chain sequence and its context. The CDR3 loop spans 13 amino acids. CDR1 and CDR2 (germline): SGHDT, YYEEEE. The V gene lost 4 bases and the J gene lost 7 bases, with 12 bases spanning the gap. Molecular barcoding with unique molecular identifiers was used for the TCRbeta library. TCRdb itself ran the PCR reads through MiXCR, one entry per CDR3 protein. The repertoire holds some 500,000 distinct CDR3 sequences, around a third seen once, with 2% to 3% in the top ten. The data stem from a study of T-cell reconstitution after alpha-beta-depleted transplantation in children.

This specimen consisted of PBMCs from the stem cell graft donor, obtained from the stem cell graft. The chain carries TRBV5-6 and TRBJ1-5; D is uncertain. This sequence was found in a human donor who donated a stem cell graft to a child with aplastic anemia. CDR3 amino acids: CASSRGRGQPQHF. The CDR3 DNA sequence: TGTGCCAGCAGCCGCGGACGGGGACAGCCCCAGCATTTT.